Each of the 13 T cell receptor beta chains below was sequenced from the same sample in a study of cytomegalovirus exposure and HLA in healthy donors. A multiplex PCR was run with 60 Vbeta primers and 13 Jbeta primers. Method: immunoSEQ multiplex PCR; TCRdb's copy keeps in-frame clones and lacks some. The sample contains fewer than 200,000 clones, 80% of which appear only once. Sequencing input: PBMCs. The receptors shown here come from a woman in her forties or fifties in good health and CMV-seropositive.

In DNA form, the CDR3 reads TGTGCCAGCAGTACCATAACAGGGTCTGGAAACACCATATATTTT. It is translated as CASSTITGSGNTIYF. This rearrangement joins TRBV28 to TRBJ1-3, with D tentatively TRBD1 (6 bases). With 5 bases removed from V and 1 base from J, the gap between germline ends came to 12 bases. CDR3 length equals 15 residues. Germline CDR1 and CDR2: MDHEN and SYDVKM.

This chain connects TRBV5-1 to TRBJ2-5; maybe TRBD2 (7 bases). CDR3 length equals 17 residues. V shed 2 bases and J shed 5 bases, with 22 bases lying between them. The germline gives CDR1 SGHRS, CDR2 YFSETQ. CDR3 sequence (DNA): TGCGCCAGCAGCTTCGATATTAACGGGGGGCGACGGGAGACCCAGTACTTC. Encoded protein: CASSFDINGGRRETQYF.

The J gene is TRBJ2-1, the V gene TRBV5-6; a weak D match, TRBD2 (5 bases). V dropped 5 bases and J dropped 6 bases, with 27 bases sitting between them. CDR3 length equals 18 residues. Germline V gene lookup returns CDR1 SGHDT and CDR2 YYEEEE. The CDR3 sequence: CASSPGIRPGSLSNEQFF. The CDR3 DNA reads TGTGCCAGCAGTCCCGGGATCCGCCCCGGTAGCCTCTCCAATGAGCAGTTCTTC.

This chain connects TRBV5-5 to TRBJ2-3; 11 bases agree with TRBD1. V shed 2 bases, J shed 6 bases, and the junction held 8 bases outside the gene matches. CDR3 length: 16 amino acids. Germline-derived CDR1 and CDR2 are SGHKS and YYEKEE (reference sequence). CDR3 region: CASSFTGQGASDTQYF. The CDR3 DNA reads TGTGCCAGCAGCTTCACCGGACAGGGGGCGTCGGATACGCAGTATTTT.

The CDR3: CASSQRQGYQPQHF. CDR3 coding DNA: TGCGCCAGCAGCCAGCGACAGGGATATCAGCCCCAGCATTTT. The chain uses TRBV4-1 and TRBJ1-5; 7 nucleotides line up with TRBD1. Germline lookup yields CDR1 MGHRA and CDR2 YSYEKL. With V trimmed by 3 bases and J by 5 bases, 4 bases remained unmatched. The CDR3 spans 14 residues.

In this sample, this clone turned up once. The rearrangement links TRBV18 to TRBJ2-2, with D unclear. CDR3 length: 15 amino acids. Germline loops: CDR1 KGHSH, CDR2 LQKENI. With 1 base removed from V and 3 bases from J, the gap between germline ends came to 9 bases. The DNA of the CDR3 is TGTGCCAGCTCACCACGAGAAGCTGACACCGGGGAGCTGTTTTTT. This encodes CASSPREADTGELFF.

The chain uses TRBV7-2 and TRBJ2-5; TRBD2 aligns across 8 bases. The V gene's germline CDR1 is SGHTA and CDR2 FQGNSA. The trim removed 4 bases at V and 9 bases at J, leaving 7 bases unmatched. The CDR3 is 13 amino acids. CDR3 sequence reads: CASSSGGVTPQYF. CDR3 in DNA: TGTGCCAGCAGCTCGGGGGGGGTAACGCCCCAGTACTTC.

The genes are TRBV7-2 and TRBJ2-1; 9 bases agree with TRBD1. Germline V gene lookup returns CDR1 SGHTA and CDR2 FQGNSA. CDR3 length: 13 residues. The trim removed 5 bases at V and 9 bases at J, leaving 5 bases unmatched. CDR3 sequence reads: CASSGDRAGEQFF. CDR3 sequence (DNA): TGTGCCAGCAGCGGGGACAGGGCAGGTGAGCAGTTCTTC.

The chain is built from TRBV19 and TRBJ1-2; 9 positions match TRBD1. From germline, CDR1 is LNHDA and CDR2 SQIVND (reference sequence). The J segment lost 10 bases and the V segment lost 5 bases, leaving 5 bases of the junction unmatched. This CDR3 has 12 residues. CDR3 protein: CASSFGTGIYTF. DNA for the CDR3: TGTGCCAGTAGTTTTGGGACAGGGATCTACACCTTC.

V is TRBV5-6 and J is TRBJ2-3, with 8 positions matching TRBD2. The CDR3 extends over 15 amino acids. CDR1 SGHDT and CDR2 YYEEEE come from the germline V gene. V shed 3 bases and J 3 bases; nucleotides not matched to a gene: 6. The CDR3 DNA reads TGTGCCAGCAGCTGGAGAGCGGGAGAAACAGATACGCAGTATTTT. It codes for CASSWRAGETDTQYF.

V gene TRBV5-6 combines with J gene TRBJ1-4; maybe TRBD1 (5 bases). The CDR3 consists of 17 residues. Trimming removed 3 bases from V and 4 bases from J, with 19 bases in between. In germline, CDR1 is SGHDT, CDR2 YYEEEE. In DNA form, the CDR3 reads TGTGCCAGCAGCTGGGGACCCGGCGTGGGGGGTAATGAAAAACTGTTTTTT. Translating gives CASSWGPGVGGNEKLFF.

The chain's CDR3 is CASSQDREGAYNEQFF. CDR3 DNA: TGCGCCAGCAGCCAAGATAGGGAGGGGGCCTACAATGAGCAGTTCTTC. The genes are TRBV4-3 and TRBJ2-1; a weak D match, TRBD2 (7 bases). The germline V gene encodes CDR1 LGHNA and CDR2 YSLEER. Trimming pared 0 bases from V and 2 bases from J, leaving 11 bases between. CDR3 size: 16 residues.

Written as DNA, the CDR3 is TGTGCCAGCAGCTTATGGCCCCCGGGACAGGGCTCCTACGAGCAGTACTTC. Encoded protein: CASSLWPPGQGSYEQYF. The gene calls are TRBV11-2 and TRBJ2-7, with 9 bases aligning to TRBD1. V trimming: 2 bases; J trimming: 0 bases; junction bases outside the gene matches: 8. Per the germline V gene, CDR1 is SGHAT and CDR2 is FQNNGV. This CDR3 has 17 residues.